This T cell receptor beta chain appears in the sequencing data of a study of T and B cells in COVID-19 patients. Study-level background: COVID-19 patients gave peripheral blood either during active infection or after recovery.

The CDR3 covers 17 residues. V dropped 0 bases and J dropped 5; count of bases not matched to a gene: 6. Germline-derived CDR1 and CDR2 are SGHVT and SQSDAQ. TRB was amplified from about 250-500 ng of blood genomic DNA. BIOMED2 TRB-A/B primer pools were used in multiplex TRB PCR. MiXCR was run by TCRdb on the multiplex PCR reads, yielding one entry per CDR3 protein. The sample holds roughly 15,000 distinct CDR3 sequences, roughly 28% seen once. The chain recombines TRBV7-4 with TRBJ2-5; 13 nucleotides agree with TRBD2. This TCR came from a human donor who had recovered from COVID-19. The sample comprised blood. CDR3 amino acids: CASSLAQLAGGLETQYF. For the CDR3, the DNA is TGTGCCAGCAGCTTAGCGCAACTAGCGGGGGGGCTGGAGACCCAGTACTTC.